These 22 T cell receptor beta chains were all obtained from the same sample, sequenced in a study of cytomegalovirus exposure and HLA in healthy donors. Here immunoSEQ multiplex PCR was the method, and the copy in TCRdb shows in-frame clones only, minus some. The sample lists 150,000 to 200,000 clones, approximately 85% occurring once. Sequencing input: PBMCs. Source of these receptors: a woman younger than 30 in good health and CMV-seronegative.

V is TRBV10-3 and J is TRBJ2-1, with TRBD2 identical over 12 bases. This CDR3 has 14 amino acids. Germline V gene lookup returns CDR1 ENHRY and CDR2 SYGVKD. V was clipped by 6 bases and J by 6 bases; unmatched bases: 3. CDR3 sequence: CAIRTSGSANEQFF. The CDR3 DNA reads TGTGCCATCAGGACTAGCGGGAGTGCCAATGAGCAGTTCTTC.

V gene TRBV18 combines with J gene TRBJ2-7; a weak D match, TRBD2 (5 bases). The CDR3 contains 16 residues. V gave up 0 bases and J gave up 3 bases, with 15 bases separating them. Germline V gene lookup returns CDR1 KGHSH and CDR2 LQKENI. CDR3: CASSPPGELGNYEQYF. CDR3 nucleotide sequence: TGTGCCAGCTCACCACCGGGCGAACTAGGGAACTACGAGCAGTACTTC.

V and J are TRBV30 and TRBJ2-1, with TRBD1 as a possible D gene (8 bases). Germline lookup yields CDR1 GTSNPN and CDR2 SVGIG (reference sequence). Trimming took 3 bases from V and 3 from J, leaving 12 bases between them. The CDR3 sequence is 14 residues long. The CDR3 here is CAWRYRGGYNEQFF. The CDR3 DNA sequence: TGTGCCTGGAGGTACAGGGGGGGCTACAATGAGCAGTTCTTC. The full variable domain, in which reference TRBV30 and TRBJ2-1 provide the parts outside the CDR3, is SQTIHQWPATLVQPVGSPLSLECTVEGTSNPNLYWYRQAAGRGLQLLFYSVGIGQISSEVPQNLSASRPQDRQFILSSKKLLLSDSGFYLCAWRYRGGYNEQFFGPGTRLTVL.

The genes are TRBV5-1 and TRBJ2-6; TRBD1 matches at 8 bases. Unmatched junction bases numbered 9, after V lost 0 bases and J lost 4 bases. The CDR3 totals 18 residues. Germline V gene data show CDR1 as SGHRS and CDR2 as YFSETQ. CDR3 loop: CASSLAVDRDWGANVLTF. DNA for the CDR3: TGCGCCAGCAGCTTGGCCGTGGACAGGGATTGGGGGGCCAACGTCCTGACTTTC.

The gene calls are TRBV19 and TRBJ2-2, with a possible D match to TRBD2 (6 bases). CDR3 length: 15 residues. Germline CDR1 reads LNHDA; CDR2 reads SQIVND (reference sequence). The ends were cut back, 6 bases at V and 1 base at J, with 12 bases in the middle. CDR3 bases: TGTGCCAGTAGGGAGGGTCGGGTGAACACCGGGGAGCTGTTTTTT. Protein product: CASREGRVNTGELFF.

This clone was seen just once. This rearrangement joins TRBV6-6 to TRBJ1-5; the D gene is possibly TRBD1 (6 bases). The CDR3 extends over 14 amino acids. Germline V gene sequence: CDR1 MNHNY, CDR2 SVGAGI (reference sequence). V was trimmed by 3 bases and J by 5 bases, leaving 11 bases between them. The CDR3: CASSYAGVHQPQHF. As DNA, the CDR3 is TGTGCCAGCAGTTATGCAGGGGTACATCAGCCCCAGCATTTT.

This clone occurred once. This chain links TRBV19 with TRBJ1-1; 8 bases match TRBD1. CDR1 and CDR2 from the germline V gene are LNHDA and SQIVND (reference sequence). The V and J ends lost 11 bases and 4 bases, in that order; junction bases with no gene match: 9. There are 13 residues in the CDR3. The CDR3 reads CAGSNTGGTEAFF. The CDR3 DNA reads TGTGCCGGGTCCAATACAGGGGGCACTGAAGCTTTCTTT.

The V call is TRBV5-1, the J call TRBJ2-5; 9 positions agree with TRBD2. The J segment lost 2 bases and the V segment lost 5 bases, leaving 10 bases of the junction unmatched. This CDR3 has 16 residues. CDR1 is SGHRS and CDR2 is YFSETQ in the germline V gene. This CDR3 reads CASRPTSGLSQETQYF. The CDR3 coding sequence is TGCGCCAGCAGGCCGACTAGCGGATTATCTCAAGAGACCCAGTACTTC.

V usage is TRBV21-1 and J usage is TRBJ2-7; the table's D call, TRBD1, has no DNA check behind it. TRBV21-1 has pseudogene status. This CDR3 region has 17 residues. The CDR3 region has the DNA TGTGCCAGCAGCAAAGGGACTCAGACAGGGGGCTCCTACGAGCAGTACTTC. Its translation: CASSKGTQTGGSYEQYF.

The rearrangement links TRBV30 to TRBJ2-3; D is unresolved. The CDR3 totals 14 residues. Trimming removed 0 bases from V and 0 bases from J, with 7 bases in between. In germline, CDR1 is GTSNPN, CDR2 SVGIG (reference sequence). The CDR3 spells CAWSVSVSTDTQYF. The CDR3 coding sequence is TGTGCCTGGAGTGTCTCCGTAAGCACAGATACGCAGTATTTT. The full variable domain, with the rest looked up from reference TRBV30 and TRBJ2-3, is SQTIHQWPATLVQPVGSPLSLECTVEGTSNPNLYWYRQAAGRGLQLLFYSVGIGQISSEVPQNLSASRPQDRQFILSSKKLLLSDSGFYLCAWSVSVSTDTQYFGPGTRLTVL.

This chain connects TRBV7-8 to TRBJ1-1; D remains ambiguous. This CDR3 is built from 15 residues. V lost 1 base, J lost 1 base, and 10 bases lay in between. The germline CDR1 and CDR2 sequences are SGHVS and FQNEAQ. CDR3 loop: CASSLVLPTNTEAFF. The CDR3 coding sequence is TGTGCCAGCAGCTTAGTACTTCCAACGAACACTGAAGCTTTCTTT.

The rearrangement joins TRBV11-2 to TRBJ2-7, with D unresolved. CDR1 SGHAT and CDR2 FQNNGV come from the germline V gene. CDR3 length: 14 amino acids. Trimming removed 1 base from V and 0 bases from J, with 7 bases in between. CDR3 sequence reads: CASSLALSSYEQYF. The CDR3 DNA follows: TGTGCCAGCAGCTTAGCGCTGAGCTCCTACGAGCAGTACTTC.

The chain recombines TRBV27 with TRBJ2-7, with D possibly TRBD2 on 6 matching bases. CDR1 and CDR2 (germline): MNHEY, SMNVEV (reference sequence). This CDR3 spans 16 amino acids. V shed 4 bases and J shed 2 bases, with 18 bases lying between them. The CDR3 spells CASSSRERDSPYEQYF. CDR3 nucleotide sequence: TGTGCCAGCAGTTCCCGGGAGAGGGACTCCCCCTACGAGCAGTACTTC.

The chain uses TRBV11-1 and TRBJ2-1, with D hard to call. This CDR3 is 15 amino acids long. CDR1 is SGHAT and CDR2 is FQDESV in the germline V gene (reference sequence). The ends were cut back, 5 bases at V and 5 bases at J, with 16 bases in the middle. CDR3 amino acids: CASSPRWALHNEQFF. The CDR3 DNA follows: TGTGCCAGCAGCCCCCGGTGGGCACTTCACAATGAGCAGTTCTTC.

A single count supports this clone. V is TRBV5-1 and J is TRBJ2-3; TRBD1 aligns across 8 bases. This CDR3 spans 17 amino acids. The V and J ends lost 0 bases and 2 bases, in that order; junction bases with no gene match: 8. Germline V gene lookup returns CDR1 SGHRS and CDR2 YFSETQ. CDR3 DNA sequence: TGCGCCAGCAGCTTGGCCGTACAGGGGGGAGACACAGATACGCAGTATTTT. Protein product: CASSLAVQGGDTDTQYF. The entire variable domain, with the rest obtained from reference TRBV5-1 and TRBJ2-3, is as follows: KAGVTQTPRYLIKTRGQQVTLSCSPISGHRSVSWYQQTPGQGLQFLFEYFSETQRNKGNFPGRFSGRQFSNSRSEMNVSTLELGDSALYLCASSLAVQGGDTDTQYFGPGTRLTVL.

The rearrangement links TRBV19 to TRBJ2-7, with 8 positions matching TRBD1. Trimming at V came to 3 bases and at J to 6 bases, leaving 4 bases not matched to a gene. The CDR3 is 13 residues long. In germline, CDR1 is LNHDA, CDR2 SQIVND (reference sequence). The CDR3 loop is CASSIGQGSEQYF. Written as DNA, the CDR3 is TGTGCCAGTAGTATTGGACAGGGAAGCGAGCAGTACTTC.

V and J are TRBV30 and TRBJ1-5; D is perhaps TRBD1 (6 bases). The CDR3 has 17 amino acids. Germline CDR1 GTSNPN, CDR2 SVGIG (reference sequence). V gave up 2 bases and J gave up 0 bases, with 17 bases separating them. The CDR3 protein is CAWSPRDRLYSNQPQHF. DNA for the CDR3: TGTGCCTGGAGTCCCCGCGACAGGTTATATAGCAATCAGCCCCAGCATTTT.

This sequence joins TRBV29-1 and TRBJ2-5, with D tentatively TRBD1 (6 bases). CDR3 length equals 13 residues. Germline V gene lookup returns CDR1 SQVTM and CDR2 ANQGSEA. Trimming left V 4 bases short and J 1 base short, with 10 bases between. The CDR3 region is CSVGTAAQETQYF. CDR3 nucleotide sequence: TGCAGCGTTGGGACAGCGGCCCAAGAGACCCAGTACTTC.

The rearrangement joins TRBV7-6 to TRBJ2-1; 8 nucleotides line up with TRBD1. The CDR3 consists of 14 residues. Trimming removed 5 bases from V and 6 bases from J; junction bases left unmatched: 6. Germline V gene data show CDR1 as SGHVS and CDR2 as FNYEAQ. In DNA, the CDR3 is TGTGCCAGCAGCCGGAGCGGACAGGGCAATGAGCAGTTCTTC. Translation: CASSRSGQGNEQFF.

This clone was detected only once. The gene calls are TRBV5-1 and TRBJ2-3; TRBD1 matches 8 bases. Germline CDR1 and CDR2: SGHRS and YFSETQ. The CDR3 is 15 residues long. V was pared by 7 bases and J by 2 bases, with 9 bases of the junction left unmatched. The CDR3, as DNA: TGCGCCAGCCGTCTGGGACAGGTTGTCACAGATACGCAGTATTTT. Translating it yields CASRLGQVVTDTQYF.

The chain carries TRBV5-4 and TRBJ2-7; 7 nucleotides agree with TRBD2. Germline loops: CDR1 SGHNT, CDR2 YYREEE (reference sequence). The V segment lost 0 bases and the J segment 6 bases; nucleotides outside the gene matches: 18. The CDR3 consists of 18 residues. CDR3 protein: CASSLGGRAGFISSEQYF. The CDR3 DNA reads as TGTGCCAGCAGCTTGGGGGGGAGGGCCGGATTTATCAGCTCCGAGCAGTACTTC.

The chain couples TRBV5-6 to TRBJ2-1; 8 bases are a match to TRBD2. CDR3 length: 18 residues. The V gene's germline CDR1 is SGHDT and CDR2 YYEEEE. J lost 4 bases, V lost 4 bases, and 16 bases had no gene match. The CDR3 DNA follows: TGTGCCAGCAGCCCGCAAAAACGAGCGGGAGTTTGGTACAATGAGCAGTTCTTC. Translated, it gives CASSPQKRAGVWYNEQFF.